The 29 T cell receptor beta chains in this list originate from one sample, sequenced in a study of blood T cell repertoires in COVID-19. Only in-frame clones appear in the TCRdb table, and some are missing; sequencing was by immunoSEQ multiplex PCR. The table includes about 220,000 clones, 80% to 85% detected once. Sequenced sample: peripheral blood. These receptors all stem from a man aged 25 to 40 with active or convalescent COVID-19.

The chain combines TRBV7-6 with TRBJ1-4; 9 bases agree with TRBD1. Germline values: CDR1 SGHVS, CDR2 FNYEAQ. CDR3 length: 16 amino acids. V lost 2 bases, J lost 8 bases, and 9 bases stayed unmatched. The CDR3 nucleotides read TGTGCCAGCAGCTTACCCACAGGGGGCTCCGGGGAAAAACTGTTTTTT. Protein sequence: CASSLPTGGSGEKLFF.

This clone was found once. This chain links TRBV11-2 with TRBJ1-2; D not resolved. The CDR3 extends over 14 amino acids. The V end was cut by 0 bases, the J end by 12 bases, with 17 bases between. Germline values: CDR1 SGHAT, CDR2 FQNNGV. DNA of the CDR3: TGTGCCAGCAGCTTAGATCGTACGGGGAGGGCGGACACCTTC. The encoded protein is CASSLDRTGRADTF.

Concerning this clone: The missing conserved phenylalanine or tryptophan at the end of this CDR3 makes a read error likely. Because the CDR3's place on the DNA is in doubt, the DNA is left out and the CDR3 is given as listed by TCRdb. V usage is TRBV7-9 and J usage is TRBJ1-3; the table's TRBD1 call for D was not verified on the DNA. The length of the CDR3 is 10 amino acids, counting both ends. Germline values: CDR1 SEHNR, CDR2 FQNEAQ (reference sequence). The CDR3 sequence is CASNTGGDSM.

J is TRBJ1-1 and V is TRBV28, with a weak D call TRBD1 (6 bases). Trimming removed 8 bases at V and 3 bases at J, with 19 bases between. This CDR3 region has 15 residues. Germline V CDR1 and CDR2: MDHEN, SYDVKM. DNA of the CDR3: TGTGCCAGCTCCGCCGAGGGTGAGGGGGACACTGAAGCTTTCTTT. It translates to CASSAEGEGDTEAFF. The full variable domain, in which reference TRBV28 and TRBJ1-1 provide the parts outside the CDR3, is DVKVTQSSRYLVKRTGEKVFLECVQDMDHENMFWYRQDPGLGLRLIYFSYDVKMKEKGDIPEGYSVSREKKERFSLILESASTNQTSMYLCASSAEGEGDTEAFFGQGTRLTVV.

This chain uses TRBV6-5 with TRBJ1-1; maybe TRBD1 (6 bases). This CDR3 is built from 12 residues. V was shortened by 6 bases and J by 7 bases, with 12 bases between the two germline ends. CDR1 and CDR2 from the germline V gene are MNHEY and SVGAGI. CDR3 coding DNA: TGTGCCAGCAGCCGAGACAGGTTTGAAGCTTTCTTT. This translates into CASSRDRFEAFF.

This sequence joins TRBV10-3 and TRBJ2-3; 9 bases map to TRBD1. Germline lookup yields CDR1 ENHRY and CDR2 SYGVKD. V trimming: 4 bases; J trimming: 3 bases; junction bases outside the gene matches: 2. This CDR3 spans 14 amino acids. The CDR3 spells CAISVGQGTDTQYF. The CDR3 DNA reads as TGTGCCATCAGTGTGGGACAGGGTACAGATACGCAGTATTTT.

The rearrangement links TRBV7-8 to TRBJ2-5; D is perhaps TRBD2 (5 bases). Between the trimmed V and J ends, which lost 3 bases and 5 bases, there was a span of 19 bases. CDR1 and CDR2 from the germline V gene are SGHVS and FQNEAQ. The CDR3 has 16 residues. The CDR3 DNA is TGTGCCAGCAGCTTCGCAGGACTCGGGTCGAGGGAGACCCAGTACTTC. Protein sequence: CASSFAGLGSRETQYF.

This clone was found once. The V call is TRBV28, the J call TRBJ2-7, with 7 nucleotides matching TRBD2. With 5 bases clipped from V and 6 bases from J, the junction kept 13 bases outside the gene matches. This CDR3 contains 15 residues. The germline V gene has CDR1 MDHEN and CDR2 SYDVKM. DNA for the CDR3: TGTGCCAGCAGTCCCTTAGGGGAGGGCCGCGGCGAGCAGTACTTC. Translated: CASSPLGEGRGEQYF. Looking up the rest from reference TRBV28 and TRBJ2-7 gives the full variable domain: DVKVTQSSRYLVKRTGEKVFLECVQDMDHENMFWYRQDPGLGLRLIYFSYDVKMKEKGDIPEGYSVSREKKERFSLILESASTNQTSMYLCASSPLGEGRGEQYFGPGTRLTVT.

V and J are TRBV11-2 and TRBJ1-1; no definite D call. Germline values: CDR1 SGHAT, CDR2 FQNNGV. Trimming shortened V by 0 bases and J by 7 bases, and 15 bases separated the two germline ends. The CDR3 totals 15 residues. CDR3 protein: CASSLEAGPGHEAFF. The CDR3 DNA reads as TGTGCCAGCAGCTTAGAAGCGGGTCCTGGCCATGAAGCTTTCTTT.

The CDR3 nucleotides read TGTGCCAGCAGCCCCCTCCAGGGGGCCCTCACCGGGGAGCTGTTTTTT. This sequence encodes CASSPLQGALTGELFF. The genes are TRBV9 and TRBJ2-2, with 8 bases lining up with TRBD1. Per the germline V gene, CDR1 is SGDLS and CDR2 is YYNGEE. V trimming: 4 bases; J trimming: 4 bases; junction bases outside the gene matches: 9. The CDR3 length is 16 residues.

The genes are TRBV11-2 and TRBJ1-5; D might be TRBD1 (5 bases). This CDR3 contains 15 residues. CDR1 is SGHAT and CDR2 is FQNNGV in the germline V gene. Trimming stripped 0 bases from V and 3 bases from J, with 9 bases between. CDR3 DNA: TGTGCCAGCAGCTTAGATGCAGGGCACAATCAGCCCCAGCATTTT. Amino acid sequence: CASSLDAGHNQPQHF. Drawing the rest from reference TRBV11-2 and TRBJ1-5, the complete variable domain is EAGVAQSPRYKIIEKRQSVAFWCNPISGHATLYWYQQILGQGPKLLIQFQNNGVVDDSQLPKDRFSAERLKGVDSTLKIQPAKLEDSAVYLCASSLDAGHNQPQHFGDGTRLSIL.

This chain joins TRBV5-1 and TRBJ2-7; a possible D gene is TRBD2 (5 bases). Germline CDR1 is SGHRS and CDR2 is YFSETQ. Trimming took off 4 bases at V and 0 bases at J, with 14 bases between the two ends. The CDR3 loop spans 15 amino acids. DNA for the CDR3: TGCGCCAGCAGCCTCACCACCGGGGTCTCCTACGAGCAGTACTTC. Translating gives CASSLTTGVSYEQYF.

The chain combines TRBV28 with TRBJ2-7; 10 positions match TRBD2. The CDR3 sequence is 13 residues long. The V gene's germline CDR1 is MDHEN and CDR2 SYDVKM. J was trimmed by 6 bases and V by 5 bases; bases with no gene match: 4. The CDR3 bases are TGTGCCAGCAGTCGGCTAGCGGGAGTCGAGCAGTACTTC. This encodes CASSRLAGVEQYF.

This chain joins TRBV24-1 and TRBJ1-2; TRBD1 matches at 10 bases. Germline lookup yields CDR1 KGHDR and CDR2 SFDVKD. CDR3 length: 14 residues. The CDR3 loop is CPLRGTGENYGYTF. CDR3 sequence (DNA): TGTCCTTTAAGGGGGACAGGGGAAAACTATGGCTACACCTTC.

This chain connects TRBV19 to TRBJ2-7; the match to TRBD2 covers 8 bases. The CDR3 contains 13 residues. CDR1 is LNHDA and CDR2 is SQIVND in the germline V gene (reference sequence). V trimming: 6 bases; J trimming: 2 bases; junction bases outside the gene matches: 3. CDR3 residues: CASRQRGTYEQYF. DNA for the CDR3: TGTGCCAGTAGACAGCGGGGGACCTACGAGCAGTACTTC.

The V and J genes are TRBV27 and TRBJ1-2, with 8 bases matching TRBD1. V trimming: 5 bases; J trimming: 5 bases; junction bases outside the gene matches: 7. In germline, CDR1 is MNHEY, CDR2 SMNVEV (reference sequence). The CDR3 is made up of 14 amino acids. CDR3 DNA: TGTGCCAGCAGTCCGGGACAGGTCCCTTATGGCTACACCTTC. Its protein is CASSPGQVPYGYTF.

V and J are TRBV9 and TRBJ2-7, with 9 bases aligning to TRBD2. Germline-derived CDR1 and CDR2 are SGDLS and YYNGEE. The V and J ends lost 2 bases and 3 bases, in that order; junction bases with no gene match: 6. There are 15 residues in the CDR3. The chain's CDR3 is CASSVSGTSSYEQYF. The CDR3 DNA sequence: TGTGCCAGCAGCGTCTCGGGGACTAGCAGCTACGAGCAGTACTTC.

As DNA, the CDR3 is TGTGCCAGCAGTTTATCGCCGGGGACAGACTATGGCTACACCTTC. Translated: CASSLSPGTDYGYTF. The genes are TRBV27 and TRBJ1-2; 7 positions match TRBD1. This CDR3 region has 15 residues. Trimming removed 0 bases from V and 3 bases from J; junction bases left unmatched: 4. Germline lookup yields CDR1 MNHEY and CDR2 SMNVEV (reference sequence).

The CDR3, as DNA: TGTGCCAGCAAAAACAGGGGGCATGGAAACACCATATATTTT. The encoded protein is CASKNRGHGNTIYF. The gene calls are TRBV5-4 and TRBJ1-3; 9 bases are a match to TRBD1. V lost 6 bases, J lost 3 bases, and 4 bases stayed unmatched. Germline V gene data show CDR1 as SGHNT and CDR2 as YYREEE (reference sequence). CDR3 size: 14 residues.

Only one count was recorded for this clone. Its ends do not fully match the called genes, so a read error is possible. CDR3 in amino acids: CASSQEVGQDF. The DNA of the CDR3 is TGTGCCAGCAGCCAAGAAGTCGGCCAGGACTTC. This chain links TRBV3-1 (or the pseudogene TRBV3-2) with TRBJ2-7, with D unclear. The length of the CDR3 is 11 residues. Germline assignment: CDR1 LGHDT and CDR2 YNNKEL (reference sequence).

This chain joins TRBV15 and TRBJ2-1, with D perhaps matching TRBD2 (5 bases). With 0 bases removed from V and 5 bases from J, the gap between germline ends came to 8 bases. This CDR3 contains 14 residues. Germline CDR1 and CDR2: LNHNV and YYDKDF (reference sequence). The CDR3 loop is CATSREGGDNEQFF. The CDR3 DNA reads TGTGCCACCAGCAGAGAAGGAGGTGACAATGAGCAGTTCTTC.

J is TRBJ1-2 and V is TRBV24-1; the D gene is possibly TRBD1 (6 bases). V lost 10 bases and J 5 bases, leaving 16 bases between the germline ends. CDR3 length equals 13 residues. CDR1 and CDR2 from the germline V gene are KGHDR and SFDVKD. The CDR3 loop is CATQGTERYGYTF. Written as DNA, the CDR3 is TGTGCCACACAGGGAACAGAGAGGTATGGCTACACCTTC.

The rearrangement uses TRBV7-4 and TRBJ1-4; maybe TRBD1 (5 bases). V lost 0 bases to trimming and J lost 3 bases, with 14 bases between them. Per the germline V gene, CDR1 is SGHVT and CDR2 is SQSDAQ. The CDR3 sequence is 17 residues long. The CDR3 spells CASSLAEGVSSNEKLFF. CDR3 DNA sequence: TGTGCCAGCAGCTTAGCTGAAGGGGTCAGTTCTAATGAAAAACTGTTTTTT.

V and J are TRBV3-1 (or the pseudogene TRBV3-2) and TRBJ1-6, with D possibly TRBD1 on 5 matching bases. Germline V CDR1 and CDR2: LGHDT, YNNKEL (reference sequence). V lost 3 bases and J lost 7, with 16 bases in between. The CDR3 totals 16 residues. The CDR3 loop reads CASSQMGLGSNSPLHF. The CDR3 region has the DNA TGTGCCAGCAGCCAGATGGGGCTAGGCTCCAATTCACCCCTCCACTTT.

This clone has more than one count but fewer than ten. The V call is TRBV7-2, the J call TRBJ1-5; 9 bases fit TRBD1. CDR3 size: 15 residues. Losses at the gene ends were 4 bases for V and 9 bases for J; bases not matched to a gene: 10. Germline V gene lookup returns CDR1 SGHTA and CDR2 FQGNSA. CDR3: CASSSGTGYSVPQHF. The CDR3 nucleotides read TGTGCCAGCAGCTCCGGGACAGGGTATAGTGTGCCCCAGCATTTT.

CDR3 DNA sequence: TGTGCCAGCAGTGTCGGTCGAGCCTACAATGAGCAGTTCTTC. Its protein product is CASSVGRAYNEQFF. The genes are TRBV2 and TRBJ2-1, with no clear D. The V gene's germline CDR1 is SNHLY and CDR2 FYNNEI. V lost 4 bases to trimming and J lost 2 bases, with 9 bases between them. The length of the CDR3 is 14 residues.

The CDR3 bases are TGTGCCAGCAGTTCGGGGAGCGGGAGATTTGATGAGCAGTTCTTC. It encodes CASSSGSGRFDEQFF. This sequence joins TRBV27 and TRBJ2-1; TRBD2 matches at 8 bases. The CDR3 runs 15 residues. V gave up 4 bases and J gave up 8 bases; unmatched junction bases: 10. CDR1 MNHEY and CDR2 SMNVEV come from the germline V gene (reference sequence).

The CDR3 bases are TGTGCCAGCAGCCAAGATCTAGGGGGTGACTATGGCTACACCTTC. Amino acids: CASSQDLGGDYGYTF. This chain joins TRBV4-2 and TRBJ1-2, with D perhaps TRBD1 (6 bases). Germline lookup yields CDR1 LGHNA and CDR2 YNFKEQ. The CDR3 runs to 15 residues. V was pared by 0 bases and J by 3 bases, with 11 bases between.

The chain links TRBV27 to TRBJ2-7; D gene uncertain. The CDR3 length is 13 residues. Germline CDR1 reads MNHEY; CDR2 reads SMNVEV (reference sequence). The V end was cut by 3 bases, the J end by 6 bases, with 12 bases between. CDR3 nucleotide sequence: TGTGCCAGCAGTTTTGAGTACCGGAGCGAGCAGTACTTC. Residues: CASSFEYRSEQYF.